One and the same sample provided the 5 T cell receptor beta chains below, sequenced in a study of blood T cells in healthy people across ages. For the second PCR, which ran for 7 to 11 cycles, a sample-barcoded 5' primer and a J-beta primer mix were used. A single record per CDR3 protein comes from TCRdb applying MiXCR to the 5' RACE reads. Seen here are nearly 800,000 distinct CDR3 sequences, around 25% observed once, and the top ten hold under 4.5%. This sample was also put to use in a study of T cells of mothers and their children.

What was sequenced was blood. All receptors derive from a boy younger than 18 in good health.

This clonotype was seen a few times. This rearrangement joins TRBV7-3 to TRBJ1-2; 8 bases are a match to TRBD1. This CDR3 has 17 residues. V lost 5 bases to trimming and J lost 2 bases; unmatched junction nucleotides: 13. The germline CDR1 and CDR2 sequences are SGHTA and FQGTGA. CDR3 sequence: CASSPLGTGGANYGYTF. CDR3 DNA: TGTGCCAGCAGCCCACTAGGCACAGGGGGGGCAAACTATGGCTACACCTTC.

In its sample, this clonotype was seen many times. CDR3 sequence reads: CSARESHKSAYEQYF. The CDR3 DNA is TGCAGTGCTAGAGAGTCGCACAAGTCCGCCTACGAGCAGTACTTC. The rearrangement joins TRBV20-1 to TRBJ2-7; no clear D. The V and J ends lost 0 bases and 2 bases respectively, with 14 bases between them. The CDR3 totals 15 residues. The germline CDR1 and CDR2 sequences are DFQATT and SNEGSKA (reference sequence).

This clonotype showed up just once. The genes are TRBV30 and TRBJ1-2; D unresolved. V was cut by 0 bases and J by 5 bases, with 10 bases left in between. Per germline, CDR1 GTSNPN and CDR2 SVGIG (reference sequence). This CDR3 spans 13 amino acids. The CDR3 region has the DNA TGTGCCTGGAGTGTCGCAGATCATTATGGCTACACCTTC. Its protein product is CAWSVADHYGYTF.

This clonotype has at least ten counts. The chain uses TRBV9 and TRBJ2-1; D possibly corresponds to TRBD1 (6 bases). The V end was cut by 7 bases, the J end by 6 bases, with 11 bases between. CDR1 is SGDLS, CDR2 YYNGEE, per germline. CDR3 size: 12 residues. CDR3 in DNA: TGTGCCAGCGCCGGGACAACCAATGAGCAGTTCTTC. Translated: CASAGTTNEQFF.

The chain couples TRBV18 to TRBJ2-5; perhaps TRBD2 as D (5 bases). V was clipped by 0 bases and J by 6 bases, with 8 bases between them. This CDR3 contains 13 residues. Germline V gene sequence: CDR1 KGHSH, CDR2 LQKENI. This CDR3 reads CASSPPTGKTQYF. The DNA of the CDR3 is TGTGCCAGCTCACCACCGACGGGAAAGACCCAGTACTTC.